The rows below give T cell receptor beta chains drawn from one sample of a study of blood T cell repertoires in COVID-19. Repertoires were generated with immunoSEQ multiplex PCR, while TCRdb's copy carries only in-frame clones and drops some. In the table there are about 170,000 clones, about 85% of which are singletons. The sample consisted of peripheral blood. Receptor source: a woman aged 70 to 79 with COVID-19, enrolled during active disease. CDR3s include the opening cysteine and the closing phenylalanine or tryptophan. A D gene is named only where the DNA matches it firmly. A row's size may be missing; if present it is once, few, many or a size class.

v_call	j_call	d_call	clone_size	cdr3_aa	cdr3_nt
TRBV3-1/TRBV3-2	TRBJ1-5	TRBD1	NA	CASSQGLPGQGGQPQHF	TGTGCCAGCAGCCAAGGCTTACCGGGACAGGGGGGTCAGCCCCAGCATTTT
TRBV4-2	TRBJ2-1	TRBD2	NA	CASSELAGAAYNEQFF	TGTGCCAGCAGCGAACTAGCGGGAGCCGCTTACAATGAGCAGTTCTTC
TRBV5-6	TRBJ2-3	NA	once	CASSLMAGALTDTQYF	TGTGCCAGCAGCCTAATGGCGGGGGCCCTCACAGATACGCAGTATTTT
TRBV9	TRBJ1-1	TRBD1	NA	CASSLTGENTEAFF	TGTGCCAGCAGCCTTACAGGGGAGAACACTGAAGCTTTCTTT
TRBV6-5	TRBJ1-2	NA	NA	CASSILRAGHYGYTF	TGTGCCAGCTCCATCTTAAGGGCAGGGCACTATGGCTACACCTTC
TRBV14	TRBJ2-1	NA	NA	CASSQDLGEMQFF	TGTGCCAGCAGCCAAGATCTTGGAGAGATGCAGTTCTTC
TRBV4-2	TRBJ2-1	TRBD2	NA	CASSPSPGWTSGDDNEQFF	TGTGCCAGCAGCCCAAGCCCCGGATGGACTAGCGGGGATGACAATGAGCAGTTCTTC
TRBV4-1	TRBJ1-6	NA	medium-sized	CATGFSPLHF	TGCGCTACAGGGTTTTCACCCCTCCACTTT
TRBV4-2	TRBJ2-7	NA	NA	CASSQDLCSGSYEQYF	TGTGCCAGCAGCCAAGATTTGTGTAGCGGCTCCTACGAGCAGTACTTC
TRBV5-1	TRBJ1-1	NA	NA	CASSLNTWNTEAFF	TGCGCCAGCAGCTTGAACACATGGAACACTGAAGCTTTCTTT
TRBV7-9	TRBJ2-7	TRBD2	NA	CASSHLAGGGEQYF	TGTGCCAGCAGCCATCTAGCGGGAGGGGGCGAGCAGTACTTC
TRBV30	TRBJ2-3	TRBD1	NA	CAWSSWTGGSADTQYF	TGTGCCTGGAGTTCCTGGACAGGGGGCTCGGCAGATACGCAGTATTTT
TRBV3-1/TRBV3-2	TRBJ2-1	NA	NA	CASSQGAVYNEQFF	TGTGCCAGCAGCCAAGGGGCCGTTTACAATGAGCAGTTCTTC
TRBV30	TRBJ2-5	NA	NA	CAWSTGIQETQYF	TGTGCCTGGAGTACCGGGATTCAAGAGACCCAGTACTTC
TRBV5-1	TRBJ1-1	NA	NA	CASSFTGSEAFF	TGCGCCAGCAGCTTCACCGGTTCGGAAGCTTTCTTT
TRBV6-1	TRBJ2-3	NA	NA	CASSEVGEGSGTDTQYF	TGTGCCAGCAGTGAGGTGGGAGAGGGCAGTGGCACAGATACGCAGTATTTT
TRBV19	TRBJ2-3	TRBD1	NA	CASSSPRQGPTDTQYF	TGTGCCAGTAGTAGCCCCCGACAGGGGCCCACAGATACGCAGTATTTT
TRBV5-6	TRBJ2-3	NA	NA	CASSLPTGDTQYF	TGTGCCAGCAGCTTACCGACAGGAGATACGCAGTATTTT
TRBV9	TRBJ1-6	NA	few	CASSLTPYNSPLHF	TGTGCCAGCAGCCTGACACCTTACAATTCACCCCTCCACTTT
TRBV6-1	TRBJ1-6	TRBD1	NA	CASSARMTGTGASPLHF	TGTGCCAGCAGTGCGCGGATGACCGGGACAGGGGCCTCACCCCTCCACTTT
TRBV5-1	TRBJ2-2	NA	NA	CASSGGVFPGELFF	TGCGCCAGCAGCGGCGGGGTATTCCCCGGGGAGCTGTTTTTT
TRBV28	TRBJ2-1	TRBD1	NA	CASRTGGAYEQFF	TGTGCCAGCAGAACAGGGGGCGCATATGAGCAGTTCTTC
TRBV27	TRBJ2-7	NA	NA	CASSLSGATEQYF	TGTGCCAGCAGTTTATCTGGGGCTACCGAGCAGTACTTC
TRBV4-2	TRBJ1-6	NA	NA	CASSQEAPYNSPLHF	TGTGCCAGCAGCCAAGAAGCGCCATATAATTCACCCCTCCACTTT
TRBV7-2	TRBJ2-2	NA	NA	CASSRGTNTGELFF	TGTGCCAGCAGCCGGGGAACGAACACCGGGGAGCTGTTTTTT
TRBV7-2	TRBJ2-1	TRBD2	NA	CASSLEAGGWNEQFF	TGTGCCAGCAGCTTAGAGGCGGGAGGCTGGAATGAGCAGTTCTTC
TRBV27	TRBJ1-5	NA	few	CASSLRVDQPQHF	TGTGCCAGCAGTTTGAGGGTAGATCAGCCCCAGCATTTT
TRBV6-5	TRBJ2-1	NA	few	CASTNRGFGNEQFF	TGTGCCAGCACCAATCGGGGGTTTGGGAATGAGCAGTTCTTC
TRBV5-1	TRBJ1-1	NA	NA	CASSPYLRGNTEAFF	TGCGCCAGCAGCCCCTATCTACGAGGGAACACTGAAGCTTTCTTT
TRBV3-1/TRBV3-2	TRBJ2-1	NA	NA	CASSQDLAVDEQFF	TGTGCCAGCAGCCAAGACCTGGCGGTAGATGAGCAGTTCTTC
TRBV2	TRBJ1-3	NA	NA	CASQGSSGNTIYF	TGTGCCAGTCAGGGTTCCTCTGGAAACACCATATATTTT
TRBV7-3	TRBJ2-2	NA	NA	CASSLTAFVGELFF	TGTGCCAGCAGCTTAACAGCTTTCGTCGGGGAGCTGTTTTTT